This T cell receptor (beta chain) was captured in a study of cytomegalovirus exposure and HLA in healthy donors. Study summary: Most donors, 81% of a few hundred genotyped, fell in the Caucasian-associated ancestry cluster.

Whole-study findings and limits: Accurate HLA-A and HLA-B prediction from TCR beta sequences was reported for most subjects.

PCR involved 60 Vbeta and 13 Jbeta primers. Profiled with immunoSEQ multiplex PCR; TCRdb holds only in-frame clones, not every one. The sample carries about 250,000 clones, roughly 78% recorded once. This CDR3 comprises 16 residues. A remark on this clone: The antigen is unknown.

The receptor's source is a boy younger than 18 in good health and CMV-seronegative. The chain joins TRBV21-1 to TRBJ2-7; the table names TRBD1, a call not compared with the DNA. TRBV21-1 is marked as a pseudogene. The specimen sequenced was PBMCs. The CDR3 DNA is TGTGCCAGCAGCAACCGACCCGACACGCTCTCCTACGAGCAGTACTTC. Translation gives CASSNRPDTLSYEQYF.